What follows is one T cell receptor beta chain and its context. Its cognate antigen has yet to be identified. Possible read error: a much larger clone is one base away. The entry originates in a study of response to subunit inactivated influenza vaccine (dated by TCRdb to the late 2010s). Describing the broader study: Deep quantitative T cell receptor repertoire profiling was used in the study to track responses to a trivalent subunit inactivated influenza vaccine. Results and caveats for the whole study, not just this receptor: It was suggested by the authors that each seasonal influenza vaccination may recruit only a limited number of new T cells.

The library was obtained by RT-PCR. This sample was sequenced with an Illumina HiSeq 2500. TCRdb applied fastp at Q25 and MiXCR to the public reads, then kept only in-frame beta chains. CDR3 protein duplicates are merged, each entry listing the most common genes and DNA. The sample table records about half a million distinct CDR3 sequences; under 9% of these occur just once. The ten largest clones take up around 13% of the sample. CDR1 SGHRS and CDR2 YFSETQ are derived from the germline V gene. The CDR3 goes from the cysteine to the phenylalanine over 14 residues. CDR3 DNA is the only sequence kept; it has 42 bases, read in frame from the first base.

The chain employs TRBV5-1 and TRBJ2-7, with 9 middle bases fitting TRBD1. The sequence derives from a man aged 50-75 years who received an inactivated influenza vaccine. Donor details come from another sample of the same person, matched by shared clones. The sequencing used PBMCs from blood, collected around 25 months after vaccination. The CDR3 protein sequence reads: CATSQGQGVHEQYF. In nucleotides, the sequence is TGCGCCACCAGCCAGGGACAGGGAGTACACGAGCAGTACTTC. The entire variable domain, with the stretches around the CDR3 drawn from the reference TRBV5-1 and TRBJ2-7 proteins, is KAGVTQTPRYLIKTRGQQVTLSCSPISGHRSVSWYQQTPGQGLQFLFEYFSETQRNKGNFPGRFSGRQFSNSRSEMNVSTLELGDSALYLCATSQGQGVHEQYFGPGTRLTVT.